Following are 15 T cell receptor beta chains from one sample sequenced in a study of T cell responses to AZD1222 COVID-19 vaccine. The method was immunoSEQ multiplex PCR; TCRdb's version includes in-frame clones alone and lacks a portion of them. The repertoire holds some 140,000 clones, around 93% seen once, with approximately 2.8% in the top ten. The sample was peripheral blood, taken on day 0 of AZD1222 vaccination. The receptors derive from an adult in good health.

The chain joins TRBV9 to TRBJ2-3; D is possibly TRBD1 or TRBD2 (5 bases each). Trimming pared 2 bases from V and 6 bases from J, leaving 19 bases between. Germline V gene lookup returns CDR1 SGDLS and CDR2 YYNGEE. CDR3 length: 16 amino acids. The CDR3 protein is CASSVAGGPPGDTQYF. The CDR3 DNA reads TGTGCCAGCAGCGTTGCTGGGGGTCCCCCCGGGGATACGCAGTATTTT.

This rearrangement joins TRBV5-1 to TRBJ2-5; 9 nucleotides match TRBD2. Germline V lookup: CDR1 SGHRS, CDR2 YFSETQ. Trimming removed 2 bases from V and 5 bases from J; junction bases left unmatched: 7. The CDR3 sequence is 15 residues long. This CDR3 reads CASSLFAGGRETQYF. The CDR3 coding sequence is TGCGCCAGCAGCTTATTCGCGGGAGGGCGGGAGACCCAGTACTTC.

There are a few counts of this clone. The chain links TRBV12-3 or TRBV12-4 to TRBJ2-7; the D is unclear. CDR3 length: 12 residues. V lost 2 bases to trimming and J lost 1 base, with 3 bases between them. CDR3 bases: TGTGCCAGCAGTTTATGGTCCTACGAGCAGTACTTC. This codes for CASSLWSYEQYF.

V and J are TRBV5-6 and TRBJ2-2; 7 bases match TRBD1. The CDR3 runs to 17 residues. Germline CDR1 is SGHDT and CDR2 is YYEEEE. V lost 0 bases, J lost 5 bases, and 10 bases stayed unmatched. This CDR3 is CASSLGGQLILTGELFF. The CDR3, as DNA: TGTGCCAGCAGCTTGGGGGGACAGCTGATACTTACCGGGGAGCTGTTTTTT. Supplemented by reference TRBV5-6 and TRBJ2-2, the full variable domain reads DAGVTQSPTHLIKTRGQQVTLRCSPKSGHDTVSWYQQALGQGPQFIFQYYEEEERQRGNFPDRFSGHQFPNYSSELNVNALLLGDSALYLCASSLGGQLILTGELFFGEGSRLTVL.

In this sample, this clone turned up once. This specimen includes other DNA sequences encoding the same CDR3. The chain carries TRBV28 and TRBJ1-2; D not certain. The ends were cut back, 3 bases at V and 5 bases at J, with 7 bases in the middle. Germline V gene data show CDR1 as MDHEN and CDR2 as SYDVKM. CDR3 length equals 12 residues. The CDR3 bases are TGTGCCAGCAGTTTGCGTGGTTATGGCTACACCTTC. This sequence encodes CASSLRGYGYTF.

The rearrangement links TRBV6-4 to TRBJ2-3, with 8 bases lining up with TRBD1. The CDR3 is made up of 15 amino acids. Germline values: CDR1 MRHNA, CDR2 SNTAGT. J lost 1 base, V lost 6 bases, and 6 bases had no gene match. The CDR3 reads CASSATGEGTDTQYF. As DNA, the CDR3 is TGTGCCAGCAGCGCGACAGGGGAGGGCACAGATACGCAGTATTTT.

The V and J genes are TRBV18 and TRBJ1-6; tentatively, D is TRBD1 (5 bases). The CDR3 runs 14 residues. Trimming removed 4 bases from V and 5 bases from J, with 9 bases in between. Germline-derived CDR1 and CDR2 are KGHSH and LQKENI. CDR3 protein: CASSQGRNNSPLHF. The DNA for the CDR3 is TGTGCCAGCTCACAGGGGAGGAATAATTCACCCCTCCACTTT.

The chain joins TRBV4-1 to TRBJ1-3, with unresolved D. This CDR3 comprises 15 residues. CDR1 is MGHRA, CDR2 YSYEKL, per germline. The V end was cut by 4 bases, the J end by 0 bases, with 10 bases between. The CDR3 region has the DNA TGCGCCAGCAGCCGGAGCCCTATCTCTGGAAACACCATATATTTT. Amino acids: CASSRSPISGNTIYF.

The V and J genes are TRBV5-1 and TRBJ2-2; TRBD1 agrees at 7 bases. The CDR3 sequence is 17 residues long. V lost 1 base to trimming and J lost 7 bases; unmatched junction nucleotides: 13. Germline V lookup: CDR1 SGHRS, CDR2 YFSETQ. Here the CDR3 DNA reads TGCGCCAGCAGCTTGTTCACCGGGACAGAATATGGCGGGGAGCTGTTTTTT. Translation: CASSLFTGTEYGGELFF.

This chain uses TRBV14 with TRBJ2-3, with D unresolved. V was cut by 0 bases and J by 1 base, with 11 bases left in between. CDR1 is SGHDN and CDR2 is FVKESK in the germline V gene. The CDR3 is 16 amino acids. Written as DNA, the CDR3 is TGTGCCAGCAGCCAAGAGTTTAGTCCACGCACAGATACGCAGTATTTT. Translation: CASSQEFSPRTDTQYF.

The chain carries TRBV18 and TRBJ1-4, with no clear D. Trimming took off 1 base at V and 4 bases at J, with 10 bases between the two ends. Germline assignment: CDR1 KGHSH and CDR2 LQKENI. CDR3 length: 15 amino acids. DNA of the CDR3: TGTGCCAGCTCACCACTGGGCTACGGTAATGAAAAACTGTTTTTT. Translation: CASSPLGYGNEKLFF.

This chain connects TRBV5-5 to TRBJ1-5, with unresolved D. Germline V CDR1 and CDR2: SGHKS, YYEKEE (reference sequence). Trimming pared 1 base from V and 5 bases from J, leaving 7 bases between. This CDR3 has 13 residues. CDR3 DNA: TGTGCCAGCAGCTTGCGGTGGGATCAGCCCCAGCATTTT. As protein: CASSLRWDQPQHF.

The V and J genes are TRBV15 and TRBJ2-7; unclear D gene. The CDR3 loop spans 10 amino acids. V lost 10 bases and J 3 bases, leaving 7 bases between the germline ends. Germline V CDR1 and CDR2: LNHNV, YYDKDF (reference sequence). DNA of the CDR3: TGTGCCATCGTCCGCTACGAGCAGTACTTC. Translation gives CAIVRYEQYF.

The rearrangement joins TRBV2 to TRBJ2-5; D is uncertain. In germline, CDR1 is SNHLY, CDR2 FYNNEI. V was pared by 3 bases and J by 2 bases, with 7 bases between. This CDR3 contains 13 residues. The CDR3 DNA sequence: TGTGCCAGCAGTGATAGAGTTCAAGAGACCCAGTACTTC. This encodes CASSDRVQETQYF. Variable domain in full (rest from reference TRBV2 and TRBJ2-5): EPEVTQTPSHQVTQMGQEVILRCVPISNHLYFYWYRQILGQKVEFLVSFYNNEISEKSEIFDDQFSVERPDGSNFTLKIRSTKLEDSAMYFCASSDRVQETQYFGPGTRLLVL.

There are a few counts of this clone. The gene calls are TRBV6-2 or TRBV6-3 and TRBJ2-7; D call uncertain. Trimming cost V 0 bases and J 3 bases, with 3 bases left between them. The CDR3 totals 12 residues. The germline gives CDR1 MNHEY, CDR2 SVGEGT. Here the CDR3 DNA reads TGTGCCAGCAGTTACTCCATCTACGAGCAGTACTTC. Protein sequence: CASSYSIYEQYF.